The 8 T cell receptor beta chains in this list originate from one sample, sequenced in a study of cytomegalovirus exposure and HLA in healthy donors. It was with 60 Vbeta and 13 Jbeta primers that the PCR ran. Clones were read by immunoSEQ multiplex PCR, and TCRdb kept only the in-frame ones, dropping some. The repertoire holds 100,000 to 150,000 clones, with around 79% as singletons. The sample consisted of PBMCs. These TCRs come from a middle-aged woman in good health and CMV-seropositive.

The chain is built from TRBV7-9 and TRBJ1-1, with D hard to call. Trimming took off 8 bases at V and 3 bases at J, with 10 bases between the two ends. CDR3 length: 12 residues. CDR1 and CDR2 (germline): SEHNR, FQNEAQ (reference sequence). The CDR3 sequence: CASSTVYTEAFF. The CDR3, as DNA: TGTGCCAGCTCTACAGTATACACTGAAGCTTTCTTT. Full variable domain (missing parts from reference TRBV7-9 and TRBJ1-1): DTGVSQNPRHKITKRGQNVTFRCDPISEHNRLYWYRQTLGQGPEFLTYFQNEAQLEKSRLLSDRFSAERPKGSFSTLEIQRTEQGDSAMYLCASSTVYTEAFFGQGTRLTVV.

This clone was detected only a few times. V and J are TRBV2 and TRBJ1-2; no clear D gene. V was clipped by 2 bases and J by 5 bases, with 12 bases between them. This CDR3 has 14 residues. Germline-derived CDR1 and CDR2 are SNHLY and FYNNEI. CDR3 DNA: TGTGCCAGCAGTGAAAGGGTGGGAGGGTATGGCTACACCTTC. Translated, it gives CASSERVGGYGYTF.

V gene TRBV18 combines with J gene TRBJ1-1, with 7 bases aligning to TRBD1. The length of the CDR3 is 15 residues. The germline gives CDR1 KGHSH, CDR2 LQKENI. After removal of 5 bases from V and 4 bases from J, the junction contained 10 bases not matched to a gene. The CDR3 here is CASSGKQGDGTEAFF. The CDR3 nucleotides read TGTGCCAGCTCAGGAAAGCAGGGGGACGGCACTGAAGCTTTCTTT.

The CDR3 DNA reads as TGTGCCATCAGTAATCAACCGGGACTAGCGGGAGATGAGCAGTTCTTC. This sequence encodes CAISNQPGLAGDEQFF. The chain links TRBV10-3 to TRBJ2-1; 14 nucleotides align to TRBD2. Germline CDR1 reads ENHRY; CDR2 reads SYGVKD. With V trimmed by 5 bases and J by 8 bases, 8 bases remained unmatched. The CDR3 spans 16 residues.

The rearrangement links TRBV9 to TRBJ2-7, with D possibly being TRBD1 (6 bases). From germline, CDR1 is SGDLS and CDR2 YYNGEE. This CDR3 has 15 amino acids. V shed 0 bases and J shed 2 bases, with 12 bases lying between them. Written as DNA, the CDR3 is TGTGCCAGCAGCGTAGAATGGACAGATACCTACGAGCAGTACTTC. It specifies CASSVEWTDTYEQYF.

This clone was counted between two and nine times. CDR3 loop: CASSIRGNTEAFF. The DNA of the CDR3 is TGTGCCAGTAGTATCCGGGGGAACACTGAAGCTTTCTTT. This sequence joins TRBV19 and TRBJ1-1; D remains unclear. This CDR3 contains 13 residues. V was trimmed by 3 bases and J by 1 base, leaving 6 bases between them. Germline assignment: CDR1 LNHDA and CDR2 SQIVND (reference sequence).

V and J are TRBV6-1 and TRBJ2-1, with 8 bases lining up with TRBD1. From germline, CDR1 is MNHNS and CDR2 SASEGT. Trimming cost V 5 bases and J 4 bases; bases outside gene matches: 4. This CDR3 region has 14 residues. The CDR3, as DNA: TGTGCCAGCAGTCCGGGACAGGTGTACAATGAGCAGTTCTTC. Its protein is CASSPGQVYNEQFF.

The chain recombines TRBV28 with TRBJ1-1; 8 bases align to TRBD1. This CDR3 is 14 amino acids long. Germline values: CDR1 MDHEN, CDR2 SYDVKM. The junction had 8 bases not matched to a gene; V was cut back by 4 bases and J by 7 bases. The CDR3 DNA reads as TGTGCCAGCAGTTCCAGGGACAGGCTCCGTGAAGCTTTCTTT. Translation gives CASSSRDRLREAFF.